Shown below are 27 T cell receptor beta chains from a single sample sequenced in a study of blood T cell repertoires in COVID-19. Method: immunoSEQ multiplex PCR; TCRdb's copy keeps in-frame clones and lacks some. The sample lists 250,000 or so clones, roughly nine tenths occurring once. The sequencing sample was made of peripheral blood. These TCRs come from a man in his sixties with acute or convalescent COVID-19.

The chain joins TRBV7-9 to TRBJ2-1; D perhaps matches TRBD1 (6 bases). CDR3 length: 16 residues. The V end lost 1 base, the J end lost 3 bases, and 13 bases lay between the germline ends. CDR1 and CDR2 from the germline V gene are SEHNR and FQNEAQ (reference sequence). CDR3: CASSLVRQDNYNEQFF. CDR3 in DNA: TGTGCCAGCAGCTTAGTGAGACAGGACAACTACAATGAGCAGTTCTTC.

Details on this clone: In the same sample, other DNA sequences code for this CDR3. V is TRBV7-9 and J is TRBJ2-1; D gene ambiguous. The CDR3 loop spans 12 amino acids. The germline V and J ends were trimmed by 5 bases and 10 bases, with 12 bases remaining between them. CDR1 and CDR2 (germline): SEHNR, FQNEAQ (reference sequence). The CDR3 region is CASSPPGNEQFF. In DNA, the CDR3 is TGTGCCAGCAGCCCCCCAGGAAACGAGCAGTTCTTC.

A single count supports this clone. The chain is built from TRBV7-9 and TRBJ2-7; TRBD1 matches 7 bases. V was pared by 4 bases and J by 4 bases, with 10 bases of the junction left unmatched. Germline loops: CDR1 SEHNR, CDR2 FQNEAQ (reference sequence). This CDR3 has 15 residues. The CDR3 here is CASSSPDREPYEQYF. Here the CDR3 DNA reads TGTGCCAGCAGCTCTCCAGACAGGGAGCCATACGAGCAGTACTTC.

The chain joins TRBV6-5 to TRBJ1-5; D is ambiguous. The CDR3 extends over 16 amino acids. V gave up 2 bases and J gave up 0 bases, with 11 bases separating them. Germline lookup yields CDR1 MNHEY and CDR2 SVGAGI. CDR3 sequence: CASSYGPPPSNQPQHF. The CDR3 nucleotides read TGTGCCAGCAGTTACGGGCCACCTCCTAGCAATCAGCCCCAGCATTTT.

This chain uses TRBV9 with TRBJ1-5; the D is unclear. The V and J ends lost 0 bases and 6 bases respectively, with 7 bases between them. The CDR3 is 13 residues long. The germline V gene has CDR1 SGDLS and CDR2 YYNGEE. The CDR3 spells CASSVGLFQPQHF. The CDR3 nucleotides read TGTGCCAGCAGCGTAGGTCTCTTTCAGCCCCAGCATTTT.

A few counts support this clone. The chain uses TRBV28 and TRBJ1-4, with TRBD1 identical over 7 bases. The germline CDR1 and CDR2 sequences are MDHEN and SYDVKM. Trimming removed 5 bases from V and 4 bases from J; junction bases left unmatched: 10. The length of the CDR3 is 16 residues. DNA for the CDR3: TGTGCCAGCAGTGCAACCGGGACAGAACTTAATGAAAAACTGTTTTTT. Its protein product is CASSATGTELNEKLFF.

In DNA, the CDR3 is TGTGCCATCAGTGAGTTACCGGGACTAGTGCCTCCAGGGCAGTTCTTC. Residues: CAISELPGLVPPGQFF. The V and J genes are TRBV10-3 and TRBJ2-1, with 8 bases identical to TRBD2. The CDR3 loop spans 16 amino acids. V lost 1 base to trimming and J lost 12 bases; unmatched junction nucleotides: 14. Germline V gene sequence: CDR1 ENHRY, CDR2 SYGVKD.

CDR3 sequence: CASRPQPGQGDTEAFF. The CDR3 coding sequence is TGCGCCAGCAGGCCTCAGCCGGGACAAGGGGACACTGAAGCTTTCTTT. V and J are TRBV5-1 and TRBJ1-1, with D possibly TRBD1 on 6 matching bases. V was trimmed by 5 bases and J by 3 bases, leaving 20 bases between them. In germline, CDR1 is SGHRS, CDR2 YFSETQ. There are 16 residues in the CDR3.

In DNA, the CDR3 is TGTGCCAGCAGCCACGGGGAGGGATGGGGGATGACTGAAGCTTTCTTT. It yields the protein CASSHGEGWGMTEAFF. The rearrangement uses TRBV11-3 and TRBJ1-1, with D possibly TRBD1 on 5 matching bases. The CDR3 has 16 amino acids. Germline assignment: CDR1 SGHNT and CDR2 YENEEA. V was trimmed by 5 bases and J by 5 bases, leaving 21 bases between them. The full variable domain, rest sourced from reference TRBV11-3 and TRBJ1-1, is EAGVVQSPRYKIIEKKQPVAFWCNPISGHNTLYWYLQNLGQGPELLIRYENEEAVDDSQLPKDRFSAERLKGVDSTLKIQPAELGDSAVYLCASSHGEGWGMTEAFFGQGTRLTVV.

This clone was counted between two and nine times. The chain recombines TRBV5-4 with TRBJ2-5; D not resolved. Trimming pared 0 bases from V and 4 bases from J, leaving 4 bases between. This CDR3 is built from 12 residues. Germline-derived CDR1 and CDR2 are SGHNT and YYREEE (reference sequence). CDR3 region: CASSLVSETQYF. CDR3 in DNA: TGTGCCAGCAGCTTGGTATCAGAGACCCAGTACTTC.

This chain links TRBV4-3 with TRBJ2-1, with D maybe TRBD1 (6 bases). V shed 1 base and J shed 8 bases, with 21 bases lying between them. The germline V gene encodes CDR1 LGHNA and CDR2 YSLEER. CDR3 length: 17 amino acids. The CDR3 here is CASSQGGYWIGGDEQFF. The CDR3 DNA reads as TGCGCCAGCAGCCAAGGGGGATATTGGATTGGGGGCGATGAGCAGTTCTTC.

Only one count was recorded for this clone. The germline gene is not matched at one end of the junction; a read error may be the cause. The rearrangement uses TRBV18 and TRBJ2-2; 7 nucleotides align to TRBD1. Germline assignment: CDR1 KGHSH and CDR2 LQKENI. The CDR3 runs to 18 residues. The CDR3 loop reads CASSPRGPQGVNTGELFF. The CDR3 DNA reads TGTGCCAGCTCCCCACGTGGACCCCAGGGGGTAAACACCGGGGAGCTGTTTTTT. Full variable domain (remainder filled in from reference TRBV18 and TRBJ2-2): NAGVMQNPRHLVRRRGQEARLRCSPMKGHSHVYWYRQLPEEGLKFMVYLQKENIIDESGMPKERFSAEFPKEGPSILRIQQVVRGDSAAYFCASSPRGPQGVNTGELFFGEGSRLTVL.

The rearrangement joins TRBV19 to TRBJ2-6, with 9 bases aligning to TRBD1. Trimming took 5 bases from V and 3 from J; bases not matched to a gene: 5. The CDR3 is made up of 16 amino acids. In germline, CDR1 is LNHDA, CDR2 SQIVND (reference sequence). CDR3 sequence reads: CASSDWTGDGANVLTF. CDR3 bases: TGTGCCAGTAGTGATTGGACAGGGGATGGGGCCAACGTCCTGACTTTC.

This rearrangement joins TRBV6-4 to TRBJ2-1; D is ambiguous. V lost 7 bases to trimming and J lost 6 bases, with 13 bases between them. Per the germline V gene, CDR1 is MRHNA and CDR2 is SNTAGT. This CDR3 is 13 amino acids long. The CDR3 nucleotides read TGTGCCAGCACCCCCCGGAGCGTCAATGAGCAGTTCTTC. The encoded protein is CASTPRSVNEQFF.

This chain uses TRBV5-1 with TRBJ1-3; no reliable D call. V lost 1 base, J lost 0 bases, and 8 bases lay in between. The CDR3 has 15 amino acids. The germline gives CDR1 SGHRS, CDR2 YFSETQ. CDR3 in DNA: TGCGCCAGCAGCTTGAGCTTATCCTCTGGAAACACCATATATTTT. It codes for CASSLSLSSGNTIYF.

Regarding this clone: Additional DNA sequences in this sample encode the identical CDR3. This sequence joins TRBV24-1 and TRBJ1-5; 9 bases match TRBD1. The CDR3 loop spans 13 amino acids. V lost 7 bases to trimming and J lost 4 bases; unmatched junction nucleotides: 1. Germline CDR1 and CDR2: KGHDR and SFDVKD. CDR3 bases: TGTGCCACCAGCGACAGGGGGAATCAGCCCCAGCATTTT. Encoded protein: CATSDRGNQPQHF.

The chain is built from TRBV7-9 and TRBJ2-7; D is unclear. The CDR3 loop spans 14 amino acids. With 1 base removed from V and 1 base from J, the gap between germline ends came to 8 bases. CDR1 SEHNR and CDR2 FQNEAQ come from the germline V gene (reference sequence). The CDR3 here is CASSLVAESYEQYF. CDR3 bases: TGTGCCAGCAGCTTAGTTGCAGAATCCTACGAGCAGTACTTC.

The chain uses TRBV18 and TRBJ2-1; TRBD2 aligns across 7 bases. In germline, CDR1 is KGHSH, CDR2 LQKENI. V shed 4 bases and J 2 bases; nucleotides not matched to a gene: 8. CDR3 length: 16 residues. The CDR3 DNA sequence: TGTGCCAGCTCACTCGTCAGCGGGACCCCCTACAATGAGCAGTTCTTC. As protein: CASSLVSGTPYNEQFF.

The chain employs TRBV12-3 or TRBV12-4 and TRBJ1-1, with a weak D call TRBD1 (6 bases). This CDR3 region has 12 residues. V was pared by 7 bases and J by 6 bases, with 12 bases between. CDR3 amino acids: CASKGDAPEAFF. As DNA, the CDR3 is TGTGCCAGCAAGGGGGACGCTCCTGAAGCTTTCTTT.

The chain recombines TRBV6-1 with TRBJ1-5; tentatively, D is TRBD1 (6 bases). The CDR3 totals 18 residues. V was cut by 0 bases and J by 6 bases, with 21 bases left in between. CDR1 and CDR2 (germline): MNHNS, SASEGT. The CDR3 DNA reads TGTGCCAGCAGTGAAGCGACGGGGGGCGCGGGGTCTACTCAGCCCCAGCATTTT. This codes for CASSEATGGAGSTQPQHF.

The rearrangement joins TRBV30 to TRBJ2-4; TRBD2 agrees at 7 bases. The CDR3 consists of 16 residues. The V and J ends lost 0 bases and 0 bases, in that order; junction bases with no gene match: 5. Germline CDR1 GTSNPN, CDR2 SVGIG (reference sequence). This CDR3 is CAWSVPVAGAKNIQYF. In DNA form, the CDR3 reads TGTGCCTGGAGTGTACCGGTAGCGGGAGCCAAAAACATTCAGTACTTC.

This clone has only a few counts. The V and J genes are TRBV6-5 and TRBJ2-2; D is unresolved. V was cut by 6 bases and J by 3 bases, with 5 bases left in between. CDR3 length: 12 amino acids. The V gene's germline CDR1 is MNHEY and CDR2 SVGAGI. CDR3 in amino acids: CASREYTGELFF. The CDR3 DNA reads TGTGCCAGCAGAGAGTACACCGGGGAGCTGTTTTTT.

This sequence joins TRBV9 and TRBJ2-3; 9 nucleotides line up with TRBD2. The V gene end was trimmed by 0 bases and the J gene end by 3 bases; junction bases not matched to a gene: 14. From germline, CDR1 is SGDLS and CDR2 YYNGEE. This CDR3 contains 19 residues. The CDR3 coding sequence is TGTGCCAGCAGCGTAGAATTTGGCAGCGCGGGAGGGAGGACAGATACGCAGTATTTT. Protein product: CASSVEFGSAGGRTDTQYF.

V and J are TRBV6-5 and TRBJ2-2; 7 bases are a match to TRBD1. The length of the CDR3 is 16 residues. V dropped 0 bases and J dropped 8; count of bases not matched to a gene: 9. The V gene's germline CDR1 is MNHEY and CDR2 SVGAGI. The CDR3 DNA reads as TGTGCCAGCAGTTACTCCGGGACAGTCTTGGGTGGGGAGCTGTTTTTT. Its translation: CASSYSGTVLGGELFF.

The chain links TRBV7-8 to TRBJ1-5; D is possibly TRBD1 (5 bases). The germline gives CDR1 SGHVS, CDR2 FQNEAQ. The V end was cut by 0 bases, the J end by 5 bases, with 5 bases between. The CDR3 runs 13 residues. As DNA, the CDR3 is TGTGCCAGCAGCTTAGCGACAGATCAGCCCCAGCATTTT. Amino acid sequence: CASSLATDQPQHF.

The chain combines TRBV28 with TRBJ2-7; no firm D call. CDR1 MDHEN and CDR2 SYDVKM come from the germline V gene. The CDR3 is made up of 13 amino acids. Trimming stripped 3 bases from V and 0 bases from J, with 6 bases between. The CDR3 loop reads CASSLGNSYEQYF. CDR3 nucleotides: TGTGCCAGCAGTTTGGGCAACTCCTACGAGCAGTACTTC. The entire variable domain, with the rest obtained from reference TRBV28 and TRBJ2-7, is as follows: DVKVTQSSRYLVKRTGEKVFLECVQDMDHENMFWYRQDPGLGLRLIYFSYDVKMKEKGDIPEGYSVSREKKERFSLILESASTNQTSMYLCASSLGNSYEQYFGPGTRLTVT.

This chain joins TRBV28 and TRBJ2-7, with 12 bases matching TRBD1. CDR1 is MDHEN, CDR2 SYDVKM, per germline. V shed 8 bases, J shed 0 bases, and the junction held 8 bases outside the gene matches. This CDR3 has 16 amino acids. The CDR3 nucleotides read TGTGCCAGCTCGGGGGGACAGGGGGCTTTCTCCTACGAGCAGTACTTC. It translates to CASSGGQGAFSYEQYF.